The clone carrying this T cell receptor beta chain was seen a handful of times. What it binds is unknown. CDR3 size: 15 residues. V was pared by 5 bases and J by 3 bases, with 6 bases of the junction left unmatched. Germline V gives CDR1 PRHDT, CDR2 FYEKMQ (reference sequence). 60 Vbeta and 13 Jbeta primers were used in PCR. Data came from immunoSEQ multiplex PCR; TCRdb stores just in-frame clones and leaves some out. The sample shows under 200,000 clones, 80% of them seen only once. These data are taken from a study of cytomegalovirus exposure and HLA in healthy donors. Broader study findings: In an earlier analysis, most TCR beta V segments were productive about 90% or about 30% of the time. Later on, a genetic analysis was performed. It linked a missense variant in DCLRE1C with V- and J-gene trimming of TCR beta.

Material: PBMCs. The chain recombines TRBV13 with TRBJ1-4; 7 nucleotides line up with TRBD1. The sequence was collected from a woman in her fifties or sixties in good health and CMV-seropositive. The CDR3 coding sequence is TGTGCCAGCAGCGCCCGACAGGGAGCTAATGAAAAACTGTTTTTT. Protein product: CASSARQGANEKLFF.